The T cell receptor (beta chain) described here comes from a study of human T cells and chemical hapten exposure. Study-wide results and caveats: The study found that PT1 expanded TCR counts correlated positively with patch test score. Those TCRs sitting above 1 in 1000 frequency stayed the same with DPC sensitization.

This clonotype was detected a few times. Its antigen remains unidentified. Library construction involved attaching unique molecular identifiers to individual cDNA molecules, which allowed quantitative, reproducible TCR counting. TCRdb fed the RACE reads into MiXCR, producing one record per CDR3 protein. In the table there are fewer than 80,000 distinct CDR3 sequences, 11% of which are singletons. Per the germline V gene, CDR1 is SGHRS and CDR2 is YFSETQ. This CDR3 region has 13 residues. Trimming took off 0 bases at V and 6 bases at J, with 10 bases between the two ends. Time point given: patch test 3, about 24 weeks after DPC sensitization. Described treatment: therapeutic diphenylcyclopropenone sensitization with weekly scalp DPC.

The chain links TRBV5-1 to TRBJ2-7, with D perhaps TRBD1 (6 bases). Sequencing was performed on whole blood, taken in connection with sensitization to the hapten diphenylcyclopropenone (DPC). The receptor comes from a woman aged 25-40 years with alopecia areata. Some clones in this sample may be carry-over from other donors' samples. The CDR3 nucleotides are TGCGCCAGCAGCTTGGGGGCAGGGGCCGAGCAGTACTTC. Its protein is CASSLGAGAEQYF.